These 8 T cell receptor beta chains came from one sample sequenced in a study of T cells in narcolepsy. Repertoires were generated with immunoSEQ multiplex PCR, while TCRdb's copy carries only in-frame clones and drops some. Among roughly 20,000 clones, about nine tenths were seen once, and the ten largest hold over 0.65%. Sequenced material: memory (CD45RA-) CD4+ T cells from blood. The receptors derive from a human donor in good health.

The V gene is TRBV21-1, the J gene TRBJ2-5. TRBV21-1 is designated a pseudogene. The CDR3 covers 15 residues. The CDR3 loop reads CASSKKGRKIETQYF. In DNA form, the CDR3 reads TGTGCCAGCAGCAAAAAGGGACGTAAGATAGAGACCCAGTACTTC.

V and J are TRBV5-4 and TRBJ1-4; 12 nucleotides match TRBD1. CDR3 length: 16 amino acids. Trimming took 4 bases from V and 5 from J; bases not matched to a gene: 6. CDR1 and CDR2 (germline): SGHNT, YYREEE (reference sequence). In nucleotides, the CDR3 is TGTGCCAGCAGCGTAGGGGACAGGGGGCGGAATGAAAAACTGTTTTTT. As protein: CASSVGDRGRNEKLFF.

The genes are TRBV19 and TRBJ2-1, with 10 bases matching TRBD2. The germline gives CDR1 LNHDA, CDR2 SQIVND (reference sequence). V lost 6 bases, J lost 3 bases, and 8 bases stayed unmatched. This CDR3 has 16 residues. The CDR3 spells CASRRASGGFYNEQFF. The CDR3, as DNA: TGTGCCAGTAGACGGGCTAGCGGGGGCTTCTACAATGAGCAGTTCTTC.

The V call is TRBV9, the J call TRBJ2-3, with TRBD2 matching over 8 bases. The CDR3 is made up of 16 amino acids. V lost 0 bases to trimming and J lost 2 bases; unmatched junction nucleotides: 5. Germline V gene lookup returns CDR1 SGDLS and CDR2 YYNGEE. The CDR3 loop reads CASSVGASGFTDTQYF. CDR3 in DNA: TGTGCCAGCAGCGTAGGCGCTAGCGGGTTCACAGATACGCAGTATTTT.

The J gene is TRBJ1-4, the V gene TRBV19; a weak D match, TRBD1 (5 bases). Germline V lookup: CDR1 LNHDA, CDR2 SQIVND (reference sequence). The CDR3 loop spans 17 amino acids. V was cut by 2 bases and J by 2 bases, with 15 bases left in between. CDR3 nucleotide sequence: TGTGCCAGTAGTATAAAACCTCACAGGACTACTAATGAAAAACTGTTTTTT. Amino acid sequence: CASSIKPHRTTNEKLFF.

The V call is TRBV12-5, the J call TRBJ2-7, with D perhaps TRBD2 (6 bases). The CDR3 consists of 15 residues. Germline values: CDR1 LGHNT, CDR2 FRNRAP. Trimming took 3 bases from V and 6 from J, leaving 18 bases between them. DNA for the CDR3: TGTGCTAGTGGTTTTCAGGACTATCTCCTACGCGAGCAGTACTTC. Amino acids: CASGFQDYLLREQYF.

The chain uses TRBV28 and TRBJ2-1, with 7 bases that match TRBD2. The CDR3 consists of 16 residues. J lost 3 bases, V lost 5 bases, and 10 bases had no gene match. Germline CDR1 MDHEN, CDR2 SYDVKM. The CDR3 DNA follows: TGTGCCAGCAGTCCTTCCGGGCTAGCGGTCTACAATGAGCAGTTCTTC. This encodes CASSPSGLAVYNEQFF. Based on the CDR3 plus reference TRBV28 and TRBJ2-1, the full variable domain is DVKVTQSSRYLVKRTGEKVFLECVQDMDHENMFWYRQDPGLGLRLIYFSYDVKMKEKGDIPEGYSVSREKKERFSLILESASTNQTSMYLCASSPSGLAVYNEQFFGPGTRLTVL.

The V gene is TRBV5-8, the J gene TRBJ2-3; TRBD2 aligns across 13 bases. Germline trimming cut 4 bases from V and 5 bases from J; bases unmatched to any gene: 7. The CDR3 runs 16 residues. Germline V gene data show CDR1 as SGHTS and CDR2 as YDEGEE. CDR3 coding DNA: TGTGCCAGCAGCAAGGGACTAGCGGGACAAGGAGATACGCAGTATTTT. Translation: CASSKGLAGQGDTQYF.